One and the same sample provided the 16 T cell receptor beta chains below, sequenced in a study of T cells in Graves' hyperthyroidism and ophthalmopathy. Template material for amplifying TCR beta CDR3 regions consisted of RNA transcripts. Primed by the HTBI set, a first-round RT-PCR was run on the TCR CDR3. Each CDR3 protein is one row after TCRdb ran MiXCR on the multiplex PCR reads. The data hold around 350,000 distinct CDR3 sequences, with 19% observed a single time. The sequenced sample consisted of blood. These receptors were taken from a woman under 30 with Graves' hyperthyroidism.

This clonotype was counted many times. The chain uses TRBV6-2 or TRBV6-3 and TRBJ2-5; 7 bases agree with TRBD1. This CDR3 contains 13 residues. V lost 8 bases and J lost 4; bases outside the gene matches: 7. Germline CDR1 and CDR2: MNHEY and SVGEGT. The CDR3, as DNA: TGTGCCAGCCGCCGACAGGGTTCAGAGACCCAGTACTTC. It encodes CASRRQGSETQYF.

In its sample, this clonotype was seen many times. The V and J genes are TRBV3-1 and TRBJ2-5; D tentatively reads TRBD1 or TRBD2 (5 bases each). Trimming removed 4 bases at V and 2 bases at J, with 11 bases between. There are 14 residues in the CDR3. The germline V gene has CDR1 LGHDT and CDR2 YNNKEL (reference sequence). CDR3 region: CASSRVGGQETQYF. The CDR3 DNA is TGTGCCAGCAGCCGGGTTGGGGGACAAGAGACCCAGTACTTC.

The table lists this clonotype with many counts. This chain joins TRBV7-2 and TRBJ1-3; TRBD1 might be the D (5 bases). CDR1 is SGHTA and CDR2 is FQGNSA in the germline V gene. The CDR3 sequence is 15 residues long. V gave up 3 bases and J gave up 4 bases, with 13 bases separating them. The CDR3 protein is CASSFSAGTGNTIYF. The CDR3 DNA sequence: TGTGCCAGCAGCTTCTCCGCGGGGACCGGAAACACCATATATTTT.

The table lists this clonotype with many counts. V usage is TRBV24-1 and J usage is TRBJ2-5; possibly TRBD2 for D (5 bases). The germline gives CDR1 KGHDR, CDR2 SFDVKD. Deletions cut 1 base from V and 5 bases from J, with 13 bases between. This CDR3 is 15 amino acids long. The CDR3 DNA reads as TGTGCCACCAGTGATTTCTCGGGGAAAACGGAGACCCAGTACTTC. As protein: CATSDFSGKTETQYF.

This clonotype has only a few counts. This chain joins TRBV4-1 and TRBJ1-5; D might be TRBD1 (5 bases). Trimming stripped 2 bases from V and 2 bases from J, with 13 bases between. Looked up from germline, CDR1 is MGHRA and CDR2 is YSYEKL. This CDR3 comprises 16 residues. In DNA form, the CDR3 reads TGCGCCAGCAGCCAAAGAGGGGAGGAAGGCAATCAGCCCCAGCATTTT. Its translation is CASSQRGEEGNQPQHF.

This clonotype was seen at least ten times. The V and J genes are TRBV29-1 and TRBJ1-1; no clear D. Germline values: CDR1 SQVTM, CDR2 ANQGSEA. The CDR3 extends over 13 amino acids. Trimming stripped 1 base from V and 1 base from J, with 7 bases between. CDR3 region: CSVEGKRNTEAFF. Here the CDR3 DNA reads TGCAGCGTTGAAGGGAAACGGAACACTGAAGCTTTCTTT.

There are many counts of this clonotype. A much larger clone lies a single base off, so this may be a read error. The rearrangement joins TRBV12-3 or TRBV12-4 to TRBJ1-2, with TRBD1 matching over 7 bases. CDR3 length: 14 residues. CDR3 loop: CASKTYRGNYGYAF. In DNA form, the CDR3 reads TGTGCCAGCAAAACATACAGGGGTAACTATGGCTACGCCTTC.

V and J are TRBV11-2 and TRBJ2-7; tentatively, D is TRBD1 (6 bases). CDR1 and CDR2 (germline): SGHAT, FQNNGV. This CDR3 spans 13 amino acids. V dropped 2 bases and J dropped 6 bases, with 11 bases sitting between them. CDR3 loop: CASSLWGRSEQYF. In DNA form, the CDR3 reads TGTGCCAGCAGCTTATGGGGGCGCTCCGAGCAGTACTTC.

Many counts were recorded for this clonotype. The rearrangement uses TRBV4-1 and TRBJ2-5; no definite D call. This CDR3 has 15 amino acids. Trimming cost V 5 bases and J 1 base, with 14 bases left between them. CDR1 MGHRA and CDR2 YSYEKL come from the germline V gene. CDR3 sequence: CASSSRGVGQETQYF. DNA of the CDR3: TGCGCCAGCAGCTCGAGAGGCGTGGGCCAAGAGACCCAGTACTTC.

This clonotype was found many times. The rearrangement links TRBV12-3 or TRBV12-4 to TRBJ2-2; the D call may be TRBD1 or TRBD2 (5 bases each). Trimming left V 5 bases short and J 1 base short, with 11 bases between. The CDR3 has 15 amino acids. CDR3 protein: CASSTSGRNTGELFF. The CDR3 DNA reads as TGTGCCAGCAGTACATCGGGACGGAACACCGGGGAGCTGTTTTTT.

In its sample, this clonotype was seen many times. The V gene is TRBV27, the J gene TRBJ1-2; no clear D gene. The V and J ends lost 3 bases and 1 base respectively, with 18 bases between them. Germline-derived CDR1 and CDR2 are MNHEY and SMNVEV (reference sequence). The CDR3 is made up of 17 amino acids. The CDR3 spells CASSFSRTRTSNYGYTF. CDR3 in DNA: TGTGCCAGCAGTTTTAGTAGGACCAGAACAAGTAACTATGGCTACACCTTC.

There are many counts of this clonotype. This chain's CDR3 is CASEAGDRALYGYTF. Here the CDR3 DNA reads TGTGCCAGCGAGGCAGGAGACAGGGCGCTATATGGCTACACCTTC. The chain couples TRBV2 to TRBJ1-2, with 7 bases matching TRBD1. With 8 bases clipped from V and 5 bases from J, the junction kept 14 bases outside the gene matches. This CDR3 has 15 amino acids. Germline V CDR1 and CDR2: SNHLY, FYNNEI. Supplemented by reference TRBV2 and TRBJ1-2, the full variable domain reads EPEVTQTPSHQVTQMGQEVILRCVPISNHLYFYWYRQILGQKVEFLVSFYNNEISEKSEIFDDQFSVERPDGSNFTLKIRSTKLEDSAMYFCASEAGDRALYGYTFGSGTRLTVV.

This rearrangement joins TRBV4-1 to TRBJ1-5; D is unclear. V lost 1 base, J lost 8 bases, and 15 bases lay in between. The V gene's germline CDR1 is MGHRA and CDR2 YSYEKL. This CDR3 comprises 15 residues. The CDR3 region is CASSQASAGVKPQHF. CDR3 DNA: TGCGCCAGCAGCCAAGCCTCGGCAGGAGTAAAGCCCCAGCATTTT.

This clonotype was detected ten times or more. Here the CDR3 reads CASSAGQIEAFF. DNA of the CDR3: TGCGCCAGCAGCGCGGGACAGATTGAAGCTTTCTTT. V is TRBV5-1 and J is TRBJ1-1; 7 bases are a match to TRBD1. This CDR3 contains 12 residues. After removal of 4 bases from V and 7 bases from J, the junction contained 4 bases not matched to a gene. Germline V gene lookup returns CDR1 SGHRS and CDR2 YFSETQ. Complete variable domain (other parts from reference TRBV5-1 and TRBJ1-1): KAGVTQTPRYLIKTRGQQVTLSCSPISGHRSVSWYQQTPGQGLQFLFEYFSETQRNKGNFPGRFSGRQFSNSRSEMNVSTLELGDSALYLCASSAGQIEAFFGQGTRLTVV.

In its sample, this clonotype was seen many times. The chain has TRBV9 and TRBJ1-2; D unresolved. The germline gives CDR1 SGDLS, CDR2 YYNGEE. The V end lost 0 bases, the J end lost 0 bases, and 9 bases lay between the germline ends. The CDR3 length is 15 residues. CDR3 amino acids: CASSVVADSNYGYTF. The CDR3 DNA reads TGTGCCAGCAGCGTAGTAGCAGACTCTAACTATGGCTACACCTTC.

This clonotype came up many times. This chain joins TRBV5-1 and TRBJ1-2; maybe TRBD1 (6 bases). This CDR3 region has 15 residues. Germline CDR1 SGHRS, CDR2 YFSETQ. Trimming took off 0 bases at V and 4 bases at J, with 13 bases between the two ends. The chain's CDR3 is CASSLGGPAIYGYTF. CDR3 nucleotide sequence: TGCGCCAGCAGCTTGGGGGGGCCAGCCATCTATGGCTACACCTTC.